What follows are 16 T cell receptor beta chains derived from one specimen sequenced in a study of blood T cell repertoires in COVID-19. Assay used: immunoSEQ multiplex PCR; TCRdb lists only in-frame clones, some missing. The sample yields roughly 300,000 clones, about 85% seen once. The sample comprised PBMCs or T cells enriched from blood (not recorded which). The source is a woman in her twenties or thirties who had recovered from COVID-19.

V gene TRBV27 combines with J gene TRBJ1-1; D remains ambiguous. The germline CDR1 and CDR2 sequences are MNHEY and SMNVEV (reference sequence). The CDR3 sequence is 14 residues long. V gave up 3 bases and J gave up 0 bases, with 8 bases separating them. The CDR3 spells CASSFQVMNTEAFF. The DNA for the CDR3 is TGTGCCAGCAGTTTTCAGGTGATGAACACTGAAGCTTTCTTT.

The chain is built from TRBV10-3 and TRBJ2-2; 12 bases match TRBD1. J gave up 2 bases and V 6 bases, and 1 base lay outside the gene matches. CDR1 is ENHRY, CDR2 SYGVKD, per germline. The CDR3 totals 15 residues. CDR3 sequence reads: CAISGTGGNTGELFF. The CDR3 DNA follows: TGTGCCATCAGCGGGACAGGGGGCAACACCGGGGAGCTGTTTTTT.

This rearrangement joins TRBV7-3 to TRBJ1-1; D is perhaps TRBD1 (6 bases). The CDR3 is made up of 13 amino acids. V was pared by 5 bases and J by 5 bases, with 12 bases between. Germline lookup yields CDR1 SGHTA and CDR2 FQGTGA. The CDR3 DNA reads TGTGCCAGCAGCCTACACAGGGTAACTGAAGCTTTCTTT. It is translated as CASSLHRVTEAFF. The variable domain in full, completed from reference TRBV7-3 and TRBJ1-1, reads GAGVSQTPSNKVTEKGKYVELRCDPISGHTALYWYRQSLGQGPEFLIYFQGTGAADDSGLPNDRFFAVRPEGSVSTLKIQRTERGDSAVYLCASSLHRVTEAFFGQGTRLTVV.

The chain links TRBV19 to TRBJ1-4; 9 bases line up with TRBD1. V dropped 1 base and J dropped 5; count of bases not matched to a gene: 2. The CDR3 totals 15 residues. Germline CDR1 reads LNHDA; CDR2 reads SQIVND (reference sequence). CDR3 nucleotide sequence: TGTGCCAGTAGTATAGGAGGGACAGGGAATGAAAAACTGTTTTTT. Translated: CASSIGGTGNEKLFF.

The J gene is TRBJ2-7, the V gene TRBV7-5; the D call of TRBD2 is as the table states it, not checked on the DNA. TRBV7-5 is an annotated pseudogene. The CDR3 extends over 16 amino acids. The CDR3 coding sequence is TGTGCCAGAAGCTTTGCCAATCAGACTGGCATCTACGAGCAGTACTTC. It encodes CARSFANQTGIYEQYF.

The chain employs TRBV2 and TRBJ2-2, with 7 positions matching TRBD1. The V segment lost 4 bases and the J segment 2 bases; nucleotides outside the gene matches: 10. The CDR3 runs 17 residues. Per germline, CDR1 SNHLY and CDR2 FYNNEI. In DNA form, the CDR3 reads TGTGCCAGCAGTGGGAAAACCGGGACAGTAAACACCGGGGAGCTGTTTTTT. Its protein is CASSGKTGTVNTGELFF.

The chain is built from TRBV18 and TRBJ1-2; possibly TRBD1 for D (6 bases). This CDR3 is built from 13 residues. Looked up from germline, CDR1 is KGHSH and CDR2 is LQKENI. The V end lost 2 bases, the J end lost 8 bases, and 12 bases lay between the germline ends. CDR3 loop: CASSPERQDGYTF. CDR3 coding DNA: TGTGCCAGCTCACCAGAGCGACAGGACGGCTACACCTTC. Complete variable domain (other parts from reference TRBV18 and TRBJ1-2): NAGVMQNPRHLVRRRGQEARLRCSPMKGHSHVYWYRQLPEEGLKFMVYLQKENIIDESGMPKERFSAEFPKEGPSILRIQQVVRGDSAAYFCASSPERQDGYTFGSGTRLTVV.

Details on this clone: Other DNA sequences of this sample code for an identical CDR3. The chain recombines TRBV7-9 with TRBJ1-4; 8 nucleotides align to TRBD1. The CDR3 has 14 residues. The J segment lost 5 bases and the V segment lost 2 bases, leaving 1 base of the junction unmatched. The V gene's germline CDR1 is SEHNR and CDR2 FQNEAQ (reference sequence). The CDR3 sequence: CASSLRQGNEKLFF. The CDR3 nucleotides read TGTGCCAGCAGCTTAAGACAGGGGAATGAAAAACTGTTTTTT.

This clone was detected once. The chain is built from TRBV5-4 and TRBJ2-2, with D possibly being TRBD1 (6 bases). CDR3 length: 15 residues. Deletions cut 1 base from V and 1 base from J, with 8 bases between. Looked up from germline, CDR1 is SGHNT and CDR2 is YYREEE (reference sequence). The CDR3 DNA reads as TGTGCCAGCAGCTTGTTACAGGGGAACACCGGGGAGCTGTTTTTT. This gives the protein CASSLLQGNTGELFF.

This clone was counted once. The CDR3 sequence is CASSSTTFANTGELFF. CDR3 nucleotides: TGTGCCAGCAGCTCCACAACGTTCGCGAACACCGGGGAGCTGTTTTTT. The chain uses TRBV11-1 and TRBJ2-2; D unresolved. The CDR3 sequence is 16 residues long. V was trimmed by 4 bases and J by 0 bases, leaving 12 bases between them. Per the germline V gene, CDR1 is SGHAT and CDR2 is FQDESV (reference sequence). The variable domain in full, completed from reference TRBV11-1 and TRBJ2-2, reads EAEVAQSPRYKITEKSQAVAFWCDPISGHATLYWYRQILGQGPELLVQFQDESVVDDSQLPKDRFSAERLKGVDSTLKIQPAELGDSAMYLCASSSTTFANTGELFFGEGSRLTVL.

This clone has only one observation. The rearrangement joins TRBV28 to TRBJ2-2; tentatively, D is TRBD2 (6 bases). Trimming stripped 6 bases from V and 3 bases from J, with 14 bases between. CDR1 is MDHEN, CDR2 SYDVKM, per germline. The CDR3 runs 15 residues. DNA for the CDR3: TGTGCCAGCAGGGATGGGGGGTTGGACACCGGGGAGCTGTTTTTT. Translation gives CASRDGGLDTGELFF.

This clone has more than one count but fewer than ten. This chain uses TRBV9 with TRBJ1-2; TRBD1 might be the D (6 bases). Germline CDR1 reads SGDLS; CDR2 reads YYNGEE. V lost 4 bases, J lost 2 bases, and 12 bases lay in between. The CDR3 sequence is 14 residues long. CDR3 sequence: CASSPQTGNYGYTF. The CDR3 DNA sequence: TGTGCCAGCAGCCCTCAGACAGGAAACTATGGCTACACCTTC.

The chain links TRBV5-1 to TRBJ1-6; no firm D call. Germline-derived CDR1 and CDR2 are SGHRS and YFSETQ. V lost 0 bases, J lost 9 bases, and 13 bases lay in between. The CDR3 covers 15 residues. CDR3 residues: CASSLVMGEGSPLHF. The CDR3 coding sequence is TGCGCCAGCAGCTTGGTCATGGGCGAGGGTTCACCCCTCCACTTT.

This clone showed up just a few times. The rearrangement links TRBV27 to TRBJ1-1; the D is unclear. V was clipped by 3 bases and J by 8 bases, with 13 bases between them. Germline V gives CDR1 MNHEY, CDR2 SMNVEV (reference sequence). This CDR3 region has 13 residues. DNA for the CDR3: TGTGCCAGCAGTTTCCGGACGGGCGGGGAAGCTTTCTTT. This encodes CASSFRTGGEAFF.

The chain employs TRBV7-9 and TRBJ1-5; TRBD1 matches 7 bases. Losses at the gene ends were 5 bases for V and 4 bases for J; bases not matched to a gene: 2. Germline V gene lookup returns CDR1 SEHNR and CDR2 FQNEAQ (reference sequence). CDR3 length: 13 amino acids. The CDR3 coding sequence is TGTGCCAGCAGCGAACAGGGGAATCAGCCCCAGCATTTT. Translation: CASSEQGNQPQHF. The whole variable domain, remainder taken from reference TRBV7-9 and TRBJ1-5, is DTGVSQNPRHKITKRGQNVTFRCDPISEHNRLYWYRQTLGQGPEFLTYFQNEAQLEKSRLLSDRFSAERPKGSFSTLEIQRTEQGDSAMYLCASSEQGNQPQHFGDGTRLSIL.

V usage is TRBV6-5 and J usage is TRBJ2-7, with 7 positions matching TRBD1. Losses at the gene ends were 7 bases for V and 0 bases for J; bases not matched to a gene: 3. Germline CDR1 is MNHEY and CDR2 is SVGAGI. The CDR3 contains 13 residues. In nucleotides, the CDR3 is TGTGCCAGCACCGGGACAGTCTCCTACGAGCAGTACTTC. Amino acids: CASTGTVSYEQYF.